This is a list of T cell receptor beta chains from one sample in a study of early T cells in non-severe SARS-CoV-2 infection. TCRdb re-derived calls from the 5' RACE reads in MiXCR, one entry per CDR3 protein. The sample gives roughly 75,000 distinct CDR3 sequences, about 11% of which show up once; about 4.8% is in the top ten. The sample taken for sequencing was whole blood. These receptors were obtained from an adult who was a healthcare worker with PCR-confirmed SARS-CoV-2 infection or an uninfected control (not recorded which). Each CDR3 is given with its conserved first and last residue. A D gene is named only where the DNA matches it firmly. The size field is filled for only some rows; it gives once, few, many or a size class.

J,V,D,size,CDR3,DNA
TRBJ2-1,TRBV20-1,TRBD2,.,CSARATSDFYNEQFF,TGCAGTGCTAGAGCCACTAGCGACTTTTACAATGAGCAGTTCTTC
TRBJ1-5,TRBV19,.,many,CASSPTRGSNQPQHF,TGTGCCAGTAGCCCCACCAGGGGTAGCAATCAGCCCCAGCATTTT
TRBJ2-5,TRBV9,TRBD2,.,CASSVAPGGPLGGETQYF,TGTGCCAGCAGCGTAGCCCCGGGGGGGCCGCTAGGAGGAGAGACCCAGTACTTC
TRBJ1-5,TRBV15,.,many,CATSRDNRQGQPQHF,TGTGCCACCAGCAGAGATAACAGGCAGGGCCAGCCCCAGCATTTT
TRBJ2-7,TRBV19,TRBD1,.,CASSAGTGSAYEQYF,TGTGCCAGTAGTGCAGGGACAGGGAGCGCCTACGAGCAGTACTTC
TRBJ1-1,TRBV29-1,.,medium-sized,CSVLGSGTEAFF,TGCAGCGTTTTGGGGTCAGGGACTGAAGCTTTCTTT
TRBJ2-6,TRBV11-2,TRBD1,many,CASSPRDRKISGANVLTF,TGTGCCAGCAGCCCCAGGGACAGGAAAATCTCTGGGGCCAACGTCCTGACTTTC
TRBJ2-1,TRBV20-1,.,.,CSARDSSSYNEQFF,TGCAGTGCTAGAGATTCCAGCTCCTACAATGAGCAGTTCTTC
TRBJ2-7,TRBV11-2,.,.,CASSLRGTYEQYF,TGTGCCAGCAGCTTACGGGGCACCTACGAGCAGTACTTC
TRBJ2-1,TRBV10-3,TRBD1,once,CAISQDRGNEQFF,TGTGCCATCAGCCAGGACAGGGGAAATGAGCAGTTCTTC
TRBJ2-5,TRBV7-6,TRBD2,many,CASSPMGLAGAATQYF,TGTGCCAGCAGCCCTATGGGACTAGCGGGGGCGGCGACCCAGTACTTC
TRBJ1-5,TRBV15,.,.,CATRIGNQPQHF,TGTGCCACCAGGATAGGCAATCAGCCCCAGCATTTT
TRBJ1-5,TRBV5-1,TRBD1,few,CASSLAWRDRGASNQPQHF,TGCGCCAGCAGCTTGGCCTGGCGGGACAGGGGAGCAAGCAATCAGCCCCAGCATTTT
TRBJ2-7,TRBV9,.,few,CASSTRHGSYEQYF,TGTGCCAGCAGCACCCGACACGGATCCTACGAGCAGTACTTC
TRBJ2-1,TRBV10-3,TRBD1,.,CAISETGTGGNEQFF,TGTGCCATCAGTGAAACCGGGACAGGGGGGAATGAGCAGTTCTTC
TRBJ1-5,TRBV2,.,many,CASSGGQGNQPQHF,TGTGCCAGCAGCGGGGGGCAAGGCAATCAGCCCCAGCATTTT
TRBJ1-6,TRBV27,.,many,CASSFTQRRSSYNSPLHF,TGTGCCAGCAGTTTCACGCAGAGAAGGAGCTCCTATAATTCACCCCTCCACTTT
TRBJ2-7,TRBV2,TRBD1,few,CASSAGTATYEQYF,TGTGCCAGCAGTGCCGGGACAGCTACCTACGAGCAGTACTTC
TRBJ2-7,TRBV11-2,.,many,CASSPTTVHEQYF,TGTGCCAGCAGCCCAACGACAGTCCACGAGCAGTACTTC
TRBJ2-7,TRBV6-5,.,many,CASSYSPLTYEQYF,TGTGCCAGCAGTTACTCGCCCCTGACCTACGAGCAGTACTTC
TRBJ2-7,TRBV9,.,many,CASSVGQGGYEQYF,TGTGCCAGCAGCGTAGGGCAGGGAGGCTACGAGCAGTACTTC
TRBJ1-5,TRBV7-2,.,many,CASSLGGHHNQPQHF,TGTGCCAGCAGCTTAGGTGGTCACCACAATCAGCCCCAGCATTTT
TRBJ2-1,TRBV12-3/TRBV12-4,.,.,CASSPRDRPFDEQFF,TGTGCCAGCAGTCCTCGGGACCGTCCTTTTGATGAGCAGTTCTTC
TRBJ2-7,TRBV9,.,.,CASSSSVNEQYF,TGTGCCAGCAGCTCCTCCGTTAACGAGCAGTACTTC
TRBJ2-2,TRBV29-1,.,.,CSVRRSAGELFF,TGCAGCGTCAGGAGGAGCGCCGGGGAGCTGTTTTTT
TRBJ2-6,TRBV7-2,.,few,CASSLAGYSGANVLTF,TGTGCCAGCAGCTTAGCGGGGTACTCTGGGGCCAACGTCCTGACTTTC
TRBJ2-7,TRBV12-3/TRBV12-4,TRBD1,many,CASSPEGTGAYEQYF,TGTGCCAGCAGTCCCGAGGGGACAGGGGCATACGAGCAGTACTTC
TRBJ1-1,TRBV7-2,.,.,CASSWQEVGTEAFF,TGTGCCAGCAGCTGGCAGGAGGTAGGCACTGAAGCTTTCTTT
TRBJ2-1,TRBV5-4,TRBD1,few,CASSSGRDRGWEQFF,TGTGCCAGCAGCTCCGGCCGGGACAGGGGATGGGAGCAGTTCTTC
TRBJ2-1,TRBV11-2,TRBD2,.,CASSITTSGGYNEQFF,TGTGCCAGCAGCATCACCACTAGCGGGGGTTACAATGAGCAGTTCTTC
TRBJ1-5,TRBV30,.,many,CAWSGLRGDQPQHF,TGTGCCTGGAGTGGCCTCCGAGGCGATCAGCCCCAGCATTTT
TRBJ2-7,TRBV18,TRBD1,few,CASSPPGTGYEQYF,TGTGCCAGCTCACCTCCCGGGACAGGGTACGAGCAGTACTTC
TRBJ1-1,TRBV9,.,few,CASSGPQGYTEAFF,TGTGCCAGCAGCGGTCCACAGGGATACACTGAAGCTTTCTTT
TRBJ1-5,TRBV5-1,TRBD1,.,CASSLGTGGPNQPQHF,TGCGCCAGCAGCTTGGGGACAGGGGGCCCCAATCAGCCCCAGCATTTT
TRBJ2-6,TRBV7-6,.,many,CASSPAVPSGANVLTF,TGTGCCAGCAGCCCAGCCGTACCCTCGGGGGCCAACGTCCTGACTTTC
TRBJ1-2,TRBV4-1,.,many,CASSLLSATNYGYTF,TGCGCCAGCAGCCTACTCTCGGCAACTAACTATGGCTACACCTTC
TRBJ2-2,TRBV20-1,.,few,CSARGERWDTGELFF,TGCAGTGCTAGAGGGGAGCGTTGGGACACCGGGGAGCTGTTTTTT
TRBJ2-7,TRBV6-2/TRBV6-3,TRBD2,.,CASRPPSGGAYEQYF,TGTGCCAGCAGACCGCCTAGCGGGGGGGCCTACGAGCAGTACTTC
TRBJ2-1,TRBV27,TRBD1,.,CASRRQGRKDEQFF,TGTGCCAGCAGGAGACAGGGAAGAAAGGATGAGCAGTTCTTC
TRBJ2-1,TRBV29-1,.,.,CSARQAYNEQFF,TGCAGCGCCCGGCAGGCCTACAATGAGCAGTTCTTC
TRBJ2-1,TRBV7-9,.,many,CASSPPDPYNEQFF,TGTGCCAGCAGCCCACCCGATCCGTACAATGAGCAGTTCTTC
TRBJ2-2,TRBV11-2,.,many,CASSLDPGTRNTGELFF,TGTGCCAGCAGCTTAGACCCCGGGACGAGGAACACCGGGGAGCTGTTTTTT
TRBJ1-2,TRBV2,.,.,CASSEVRGGGYTF,TGTGCCAGCAGTGAGGTCAGGGGAGGAGGCTACACCTTC